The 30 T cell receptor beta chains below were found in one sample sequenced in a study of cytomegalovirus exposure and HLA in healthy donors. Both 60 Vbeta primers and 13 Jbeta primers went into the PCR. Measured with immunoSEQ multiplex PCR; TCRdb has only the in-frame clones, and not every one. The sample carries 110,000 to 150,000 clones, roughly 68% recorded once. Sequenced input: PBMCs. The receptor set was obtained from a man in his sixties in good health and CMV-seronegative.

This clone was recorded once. Written as DNA, the CDR3 is TGCAGCGTCACAGACAGGGTAAGGTCCTACAATGAGCAGTTCTTC. Translated: CSVTDRVRSYNEQFF. The chain recombines TRBV29-1 with TRBJ2-1, with 7 bases fitting TRBD1. Germline assignment: CDR1 SQVTM and CDR2 ANQGSEA. The CDR3 extends over 15 amino acids. V shed 6 bases, J shed 1 base, and the junction held 9 bases outside the gene matches.

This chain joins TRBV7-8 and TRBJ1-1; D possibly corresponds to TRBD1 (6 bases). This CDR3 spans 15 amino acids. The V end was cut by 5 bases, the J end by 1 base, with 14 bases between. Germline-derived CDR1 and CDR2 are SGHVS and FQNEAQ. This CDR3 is CASSQNRATNTEAFF. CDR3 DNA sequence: TGTGCCAGCAGCCAGAACAGGGCCACGAACACTGAAGCTTTCTTT.

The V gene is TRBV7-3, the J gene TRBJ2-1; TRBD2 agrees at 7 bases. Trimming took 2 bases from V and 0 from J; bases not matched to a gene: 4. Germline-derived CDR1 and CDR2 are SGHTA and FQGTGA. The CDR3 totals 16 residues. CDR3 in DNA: TGTGCCAGCAGCTTATCGCTAGCGGCCTCCTACAATGAGCAGTTCTTC. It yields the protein CASSLSLAASYNEQFF.

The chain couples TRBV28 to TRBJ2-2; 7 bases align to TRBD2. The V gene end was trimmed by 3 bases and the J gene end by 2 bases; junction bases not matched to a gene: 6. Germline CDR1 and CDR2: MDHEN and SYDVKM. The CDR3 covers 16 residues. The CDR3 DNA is TGTGCCAGCAGTTTCACTAGCGAGGGCAACACCGGGGAGCTGTTTTTT. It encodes CASSFTSEGNTGELFF.

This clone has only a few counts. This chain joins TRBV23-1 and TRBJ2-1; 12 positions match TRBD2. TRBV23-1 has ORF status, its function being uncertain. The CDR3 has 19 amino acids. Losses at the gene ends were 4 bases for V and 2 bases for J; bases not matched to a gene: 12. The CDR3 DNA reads TGCGCCAGCAGTCTAAGTGACAGAGGACTAGCGGGGACCTACAATGAGCAGTTCTTC. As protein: CASSLSDRGLAGTYNEQFF.

CDR3 coding DNA: TGTGCCAGCAGCTGGGACTACGAGACCGGGGAGCTGTTTTTT. The encoded protein is CASSWDYETGELFF. The chain joins TRBV5-4 to TRBJ2-2; TRBD2 agrees at 7 bases. This CDR3 comprises 14 residues. J was trimmed by 5 bases and V by 3 bases; bases with no gene match: 4. Germline CDR1 is SGHNT and CDR2 is YYREEE (reference sequence). Combining the CDR3 with reference TRBV5-4 and TRBJ2-2 gives the whole variable domain ETGVTQSPTHLIKTRGQQVTLRCSSQSGHNTVSWYQQALGQGPQFIFQYYREEENGRGNFPPRFSGLQFPNYSSELNVNALELDDSALYLCASSWDYETGELFFGEGSRLTVL.

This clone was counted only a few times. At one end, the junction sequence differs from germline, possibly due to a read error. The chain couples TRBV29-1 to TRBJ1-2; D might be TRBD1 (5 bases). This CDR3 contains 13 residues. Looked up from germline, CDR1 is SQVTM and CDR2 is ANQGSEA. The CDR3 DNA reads TGCAGCGTTGAATTGCGGGGGAACTATGGCTACCCCTTC. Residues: CSVELRGNYGYPF.

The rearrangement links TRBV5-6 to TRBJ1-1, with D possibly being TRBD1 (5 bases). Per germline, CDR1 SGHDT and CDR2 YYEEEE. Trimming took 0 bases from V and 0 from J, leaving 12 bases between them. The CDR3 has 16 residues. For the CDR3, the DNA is TGTGCCAGCAGCTTGGGTCCAGGGCCGTTGAACACTGAAGCTTTCTTT. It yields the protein CASSLGPGPLNTEAFF.

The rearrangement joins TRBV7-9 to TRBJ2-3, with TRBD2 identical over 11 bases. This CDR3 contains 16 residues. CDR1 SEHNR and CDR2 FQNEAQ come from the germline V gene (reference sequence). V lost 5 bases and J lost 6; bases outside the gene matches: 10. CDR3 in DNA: TGTGCCAGCAGCCCTCGCGGACTAGCGGGCGGGGATACGCAGTATTTT. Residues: CASSPRGLAGGDTQYF.

CDR3 loop: CSVGDTYEQYF. The CDR3 DNA sequence: TGCAGCGTTGGGGACACCTACGAGCAGTACTTC. The J gene is TRBJ2-5, the V gene TRBV29-1; a weak D match, TRBD1 (6 bases). The J call may be incorrect, as the DNA end agrees better with TRBJ2-7. The CDR3 is 11 amino acids. Germline CDR1 SQVTM, CDR2 ANQGSEA.

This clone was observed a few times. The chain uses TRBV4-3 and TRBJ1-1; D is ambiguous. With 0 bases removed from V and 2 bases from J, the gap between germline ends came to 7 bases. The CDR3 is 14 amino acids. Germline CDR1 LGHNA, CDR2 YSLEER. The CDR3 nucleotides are TGCGCCAGCAGCCAAGAACCGGGTAACACTGAAGCTTTCTTT. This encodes CASSQEPGNTEAFF.

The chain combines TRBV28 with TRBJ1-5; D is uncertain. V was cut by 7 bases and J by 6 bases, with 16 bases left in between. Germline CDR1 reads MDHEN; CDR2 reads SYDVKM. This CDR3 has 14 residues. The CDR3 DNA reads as TGTGCCAGCATCCCGCCGGTAGCGGGTCAGCCCCAGCATTTT. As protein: CASIPPVAGQPQHF.

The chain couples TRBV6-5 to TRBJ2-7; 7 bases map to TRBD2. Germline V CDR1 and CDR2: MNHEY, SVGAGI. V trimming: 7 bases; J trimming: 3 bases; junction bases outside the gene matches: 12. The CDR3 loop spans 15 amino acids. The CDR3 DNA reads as TGTGCCAGCACAGATGCGGCGGGAGATGTCTACGAGCAGTACTTC. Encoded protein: CASTDAAGDVYEQYF.

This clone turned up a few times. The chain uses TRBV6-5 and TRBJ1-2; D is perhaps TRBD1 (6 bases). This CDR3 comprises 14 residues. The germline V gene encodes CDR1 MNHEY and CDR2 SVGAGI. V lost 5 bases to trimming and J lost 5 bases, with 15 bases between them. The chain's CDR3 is CASSTNRGTYGYTF. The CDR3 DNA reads TGTGCCAGCAGTACTAATAGGGGGACGTATGGCTACACCTTC.

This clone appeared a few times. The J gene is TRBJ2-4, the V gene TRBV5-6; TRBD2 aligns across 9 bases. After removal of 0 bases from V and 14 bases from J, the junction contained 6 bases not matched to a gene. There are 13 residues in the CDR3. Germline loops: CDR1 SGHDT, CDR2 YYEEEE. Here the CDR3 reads CASSLARPSGEYF. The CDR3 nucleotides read TGTGCCAGCAGCTTGGCTAGGCCTAGCGGGGAGTACTTC.

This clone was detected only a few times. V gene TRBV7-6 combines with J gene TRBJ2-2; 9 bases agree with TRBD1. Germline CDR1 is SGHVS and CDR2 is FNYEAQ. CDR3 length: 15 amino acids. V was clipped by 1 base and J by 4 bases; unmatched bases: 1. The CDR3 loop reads CASSLGQGGTGELFF. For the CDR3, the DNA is TGTGCCAGCAGCTTAGGACAGGGGGGCACCGGGGAGCTGTTTTTT.

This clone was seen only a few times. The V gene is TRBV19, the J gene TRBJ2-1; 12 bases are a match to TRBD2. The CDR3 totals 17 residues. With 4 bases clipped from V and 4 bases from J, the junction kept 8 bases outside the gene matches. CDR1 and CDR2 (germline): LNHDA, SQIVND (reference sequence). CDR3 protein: CASSKELAGGVYNEQFF. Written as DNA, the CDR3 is TGTGCCAGTAGTAAGGAGCTAGCGGGAGGGGTTTACAATGAGCAGTTCTTC.

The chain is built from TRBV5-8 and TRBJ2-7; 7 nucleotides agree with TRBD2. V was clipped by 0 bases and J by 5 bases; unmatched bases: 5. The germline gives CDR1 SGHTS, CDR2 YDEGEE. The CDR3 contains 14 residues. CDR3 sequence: CASSLGGGSNEQYF. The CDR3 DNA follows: TGTGCCAGCAGCTTGGGGGGGGGATCTAACGAGCAGTACTTC.

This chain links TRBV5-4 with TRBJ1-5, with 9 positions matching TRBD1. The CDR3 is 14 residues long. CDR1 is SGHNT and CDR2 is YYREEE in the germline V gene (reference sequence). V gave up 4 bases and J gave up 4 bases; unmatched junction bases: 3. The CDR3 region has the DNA TGTGCCAGCAGCGCGGGACAGGGAAATCAGCCCCAGCATTTT. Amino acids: CASSAGQGNQPQHF.

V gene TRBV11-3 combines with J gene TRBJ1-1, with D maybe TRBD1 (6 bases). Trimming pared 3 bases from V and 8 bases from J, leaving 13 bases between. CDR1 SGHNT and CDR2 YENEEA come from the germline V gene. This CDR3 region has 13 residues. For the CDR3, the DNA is TGTGCCAGCAGCTTTACGGACAGCGGAGAAGCTTTCTTT. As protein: CASSFTDSGEAFF.

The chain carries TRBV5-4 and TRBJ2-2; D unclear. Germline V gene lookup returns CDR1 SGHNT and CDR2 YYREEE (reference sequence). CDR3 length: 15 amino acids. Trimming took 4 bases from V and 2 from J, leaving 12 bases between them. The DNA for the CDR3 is TGTGCCAGCAGCGCGGATTTACTTAACACCGGGGAGCTGTTTTTT. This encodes CASSADLLNTGELFF.

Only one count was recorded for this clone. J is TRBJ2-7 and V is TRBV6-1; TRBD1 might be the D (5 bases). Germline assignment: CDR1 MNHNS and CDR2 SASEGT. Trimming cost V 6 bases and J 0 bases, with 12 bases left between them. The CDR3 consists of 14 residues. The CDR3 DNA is TGTGCCAGCAGCCCCCCAGGGATCTCCTACGAGCAGTACTTC. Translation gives CASSPPGISYEQYF.

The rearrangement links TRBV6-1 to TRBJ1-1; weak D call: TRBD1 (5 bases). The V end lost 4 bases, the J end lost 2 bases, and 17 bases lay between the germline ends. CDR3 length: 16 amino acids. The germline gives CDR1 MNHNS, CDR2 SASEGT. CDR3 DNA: TGTGCCAGCAGTGCGAATACAGGAAACTTAAACACTGAAGCTTTCTTT. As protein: CASSANTGNLNTEAFF.

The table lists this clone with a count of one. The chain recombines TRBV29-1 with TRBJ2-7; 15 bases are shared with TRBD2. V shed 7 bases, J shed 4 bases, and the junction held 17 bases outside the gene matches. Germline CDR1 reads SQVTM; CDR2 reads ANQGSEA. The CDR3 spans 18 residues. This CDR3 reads CSGQTVPGLAGGRYEQYF. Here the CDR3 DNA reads TGCAGCGGCCAGACGGTCCCGGGACTAGCGGGAGGAAGGTACGAGCAGTACTTC.

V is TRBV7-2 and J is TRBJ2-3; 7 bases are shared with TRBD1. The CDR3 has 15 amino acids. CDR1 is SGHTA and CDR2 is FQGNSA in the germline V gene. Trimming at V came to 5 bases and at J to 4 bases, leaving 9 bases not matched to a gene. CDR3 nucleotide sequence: TGTGCCAGCAGCCCTCAAAGGGGGCTGGCAGATACGCAGTATTTT. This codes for CASSPQRGLADTQYF.

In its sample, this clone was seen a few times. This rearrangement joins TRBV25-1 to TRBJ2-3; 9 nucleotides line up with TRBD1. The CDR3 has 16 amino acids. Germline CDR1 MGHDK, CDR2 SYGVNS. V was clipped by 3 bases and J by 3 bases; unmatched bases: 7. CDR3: CASSDGQGQGTDTQYF. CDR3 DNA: TGTGCCAGCAGTGACGGACAGGGGCAAGGAACAGATACGCAGTATTTT. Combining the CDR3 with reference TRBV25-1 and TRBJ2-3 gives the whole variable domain EADIYQTPRYLVIGTGKKITLECSQTMGHDKMYWYQQDPGMELHLIHYSYGVNSTEKGDLSSESTVSRIRTEHFPLTLESARPSHTSQYLCASSDGQGQGTDTQYFGPGTRLTVL.

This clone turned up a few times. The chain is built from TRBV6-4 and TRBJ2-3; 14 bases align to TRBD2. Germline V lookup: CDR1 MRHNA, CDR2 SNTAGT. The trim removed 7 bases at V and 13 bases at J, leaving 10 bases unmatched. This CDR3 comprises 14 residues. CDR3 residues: CASTATGTSGRKYF. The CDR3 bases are TGTGCCAGCACCGCTACGGGGACTAGCGGGAGAAAGTATTTT.

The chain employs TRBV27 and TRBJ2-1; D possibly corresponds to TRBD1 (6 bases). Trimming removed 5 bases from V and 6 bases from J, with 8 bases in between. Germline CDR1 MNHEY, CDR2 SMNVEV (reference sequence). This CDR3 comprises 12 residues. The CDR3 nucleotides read TGTGCCAGCAGTAAAGGGGGCAATGAGCAGTTCTTC. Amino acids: CASSKGGNEQFF.

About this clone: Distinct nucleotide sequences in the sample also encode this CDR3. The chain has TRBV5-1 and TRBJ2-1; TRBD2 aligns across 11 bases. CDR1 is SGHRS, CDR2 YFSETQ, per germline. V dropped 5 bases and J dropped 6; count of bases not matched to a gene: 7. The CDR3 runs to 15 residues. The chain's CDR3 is CASSLAGGDLNEQFF. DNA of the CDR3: TGCGCCAGCAGTTTAGCGGGGGGGGATCTCAATGAGCAGTTCTTC. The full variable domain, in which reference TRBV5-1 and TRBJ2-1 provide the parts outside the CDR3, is KAGVTQTPRYLIKTRGQQVTLSCSPISGHRSVSWYQQTPGQGLQFLFEYFSETQRNKGNFPGRFSGRQFSNSRSEMNVSTLELGDSALYLCASSLAGGDLNEQFFGPGTRLTVL.

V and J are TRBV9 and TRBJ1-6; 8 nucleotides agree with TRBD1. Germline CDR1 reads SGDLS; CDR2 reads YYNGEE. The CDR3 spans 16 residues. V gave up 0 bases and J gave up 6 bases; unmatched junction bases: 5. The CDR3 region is CASSVEGTGLNSPLHF. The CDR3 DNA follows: TGTGCCAGCAGCGTAGAGGGGACAGGCCTTAATTCACCCCTCCACTTT. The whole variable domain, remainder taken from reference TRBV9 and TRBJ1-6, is DSGVTQTPKHLITATGQRVTLRCSPRSGDLSVYWYQQSLDQGLQFLIQYYNGEERAKGNILERFSAQQFPDLHSELNLSSLELGDSALYFCASSVEGTGLNSPLHFGNGTRLTVT.